This TCR beta chain was recovered during a study of blood T cell repertoires in COVID-19 (dated by TCRdb to 2018 to 2020). About the full investigation: Samples covering the acute and convalescent phases of COVID-19 were provided by collaborators in the United States, Italy and Spain. The sample metadata nearly always contained a de-identified subject ID, COVID-19 status, age in years and sex. Where available, HLA class I and class II types were obtained from metadata supplied by the sample provider rather than from assay-based typing. Deeply sampled blood TCRbeta repertoires from subjects exposed to, actively infected with, or recovered from COVID-19 were included in the dataset. The material from the prospective study consisted of cDNA or gDNA derived from T cells, B-cell-depleted T cells, or PBMCs. A freely available public database, intended as a resource for researchers studying the immune response to SARS-CoV-2, is where the repertoires were released. Samples were obtained from the ongoing ImmuneRACE study (first 160 participants) and from 1,254 subjects provided by 6 global collaborators.

The junction carries 18 bases between V and J, which are trimmed by 5 bases and 8 bases respectively. The CDR3 has 15 amino acids, counting the end cysteine and phenylalanine. Just CDR3 DNA is preserved here, 45 bases in frame from base 1. CDR1 is given as SEHNR and CDR2 as FQNEAQ, both from the germline V gene (reference sequence). Study-wide findings and limitations: The quantity of clinical and demographic metadata differed by source and by participant and was supplied without curation.

Remarks on this clone: Its antigen is still unknown. The sample holds no much larger clone one base away, and base qualities are not on file.

The collaborating institutions used their own protocols to collect whole blood in K2EDTA tubes. For TCRbeta analysis, collaborators shipped samples in one of three forms: frozen whole blood, isolated PBMCs, or DNA extracted from either of those sample types. TCRbeta CDR3 regions were amplified from genomic DNA using the immunoSEQ Assay, a bias-controlled multiplex PCR. As for the original processing: Within the assay, amplification of reference gene primers was used to estimate how many nucleated cells each sample contained. To quantify the absolute abundance of each unique TCRbeta CDR3 rearrangement, sequence reads were collapsed and filtered. For each sample, productive Simpson clonality was calculated as the square root of Simpson's diversity index across productive rearrangements. Here the immuneACCESS table is served through TCRdb, limited to in-frame sequences with V and J called. Missing clones are a known gap in these copies; in checked studies unresolved V genes cover under half, and the rest lacks a known reason. V and J calls and clone size come straight from that table; D and trimming were deduced from the DNA. This sample is represented by approximately 190,000 clones; roughly 79% of them were singletons. The ten largest make up 6.9% of the sample.

The TCR was taken from a human donor with acute or convalescent COVID-19. The donor label of this sample is uncertain. The chain links TRBV7-9 with TRBJ1-4; TRBD1 is perhaps the D gene, given 6 matching bases. The sequencing sample was made of peripheral blood. DNA sequence: TGTGCCAGCAGCGATTTCGGACAGCGGGGCGAAAAACTGTTTTTT. It is translated as CASSDFGQRGEKLFF.